A selection of T cell receptor beta chains follows, all from one sample in a study of blood T cells in healthy people across ages. In TCRdb, the 5' RACE reads were re-called with MiXCR into one record per CDR3 protein. The sample gives roughly 1,500,000 distinct CDR3 sequences, roughly 40% of which show up once; 7% to 9.5% is in the top ten. Sequenced sample: blood. Receptors originate from a woman younger than 35 in good health. Each CDR3 is given with its conserved first and last residue. D genes are given only for firm matches. Part of the rows lack a size; the others show once, few, many or a class for expanded clones.

d_gene,v_gene,j_gene,abundance,CDR3aa,CDR3nt
TRBD2,TRBV7-3,TRBJ2-5,.,CASSLAGVAGEQYF,TGTGCCAGCAGCTTAGCGGGGGTTGCGGGTGAGCAGTACTTC
TRBD1,TRBV3-1,TRBJ1-2,many,CASSHRTGGFGYTF,TGTGCCAGCAGCCACCGGACAGGGGGCTTTGGCTACACCTTC
TRBD2,TRBV24-1,TRBJ2-5,few,CATSDGSGKGGETQYF,TGTGCCACCAGTGATGGGAGCGGGAAAGGAGGAGAGACCCAGTACTTC
.,TRBV6-1,TRBJ1-5,few,CASTLRQDRGSRNSNQPQHF,TGTGCCAGCACCTTACGCCAAGACCGGGGCAGCAGAAATAGCAATCAGCCCCAGCATTTT
TRBD2,TRBV7-2,TRBJ2-3,.,CASSFSGVAGVSTDTQYF,TGTGCCAGCAGCTTCTCCGGAGTGGCGGGAGTAAGCACAGATACGCAGTATTTT
.,TRBV7-6,TRBJ2-1,.,CASSLAFLDEQFF,TGTGCCAGCAGCTTAGCGTTTCTTGATGAGCAGTTCTTC
TRBD1,TRBV5-1,TRBJ2-2,.,CASSWANDSGTGDTGELFF,TGCGCCAGCAGCTGGGCAAATGACTCCGGGACAGGGGACACCGGGGAGCTGTTTTTT
TRBD2,TRBV10-3,TRBJ2-2,.,CAISGLAGATGELFF,TGTGCCATCAGTGGGCTAGCGGGAGCCACCGGGGAGCTGTTTTTT
TRBD1,TRBV3-1,TRBJ2-7,few,CASSQDRGFVEQYF,TGTGCCAGCAGCCAAGACAGGGGGTTTGTCGAGCAGTACTTC
.,TRBV5-1,TRBJ2-3,.,CASSLSASTGYTDTQYF,TGCGCCAGCAGCTTGAGTGCGTCGACAGGATACACAGATACGCAGTATTTT
TRBD1,TRBV20-1,TRBJ1-5,few,CSAIQGAGGNQPQHF,TGCAGTGCTATACAGGGGGCCGGGGGGAATCAGCCCCAGCATTTT
TRBD2,TRBV5-1,TRBJ2-7,.,CASKSGLAEVYEQYF,TGCGCCAGCAAAAGCGGCCTAGCGGAAGTATACGAGCAGTACTTC